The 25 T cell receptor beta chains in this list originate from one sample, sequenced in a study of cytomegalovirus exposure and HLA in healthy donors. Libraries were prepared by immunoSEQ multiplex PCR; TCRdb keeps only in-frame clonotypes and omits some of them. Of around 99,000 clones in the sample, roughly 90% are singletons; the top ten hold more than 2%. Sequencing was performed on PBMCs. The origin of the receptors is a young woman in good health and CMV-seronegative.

As DNA, the CDR3 is TGTGCCAGCAGCCCACCTCCCAAAAGGCGAACAGGAATTGATCAGCCCCAGCATTTT. This gives the protein CASSPPPKRRTGIDQPQHF. The rearrangement joins TRBV7-9 to TRBJ1-5; TRBD1 might be the D (5 bases). Trimming shortened V by 5 bases and J by 5 bases, and 28 bases separated the two germline ends. Germline CDR1 SEHNR, CDR2 FQNEAQ (reference sequence). The CDR3 totals 19 residues.

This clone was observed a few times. For the CDR3, the DNA is TGCGCCAGCAGCCATCCCTGGGGGACAGCTAACTTTTATGGCTACACCTTC. It codes for CASSHPWGTANFYGYTF. The chain links TRBV4-1 to TRBJ1-2, with TRBD1 matching 7 bases. The CDR3 extends over 17 amino acids. With V trimmed by 3 bases and J by 5 bases, 15 bases remained unmatched. Germline-derived CDR1 and CDR2 are MGHRA and YSYEKL.

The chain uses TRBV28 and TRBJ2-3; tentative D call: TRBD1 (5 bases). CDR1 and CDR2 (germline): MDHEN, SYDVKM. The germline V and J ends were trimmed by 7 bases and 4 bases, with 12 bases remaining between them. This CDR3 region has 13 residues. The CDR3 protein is CASISQGSDTQYF. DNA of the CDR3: TGTGCCAGCATTTCCCAGGGATCAGATACGCAGTATTTT.

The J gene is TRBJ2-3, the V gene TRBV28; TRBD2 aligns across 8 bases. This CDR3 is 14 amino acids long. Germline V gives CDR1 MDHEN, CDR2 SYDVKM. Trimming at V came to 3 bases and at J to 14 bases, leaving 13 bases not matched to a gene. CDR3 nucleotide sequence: TGTGCCAGCAGTTTGGCCGGACTAGCTCGTCGGGTGTATTTT. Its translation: CASSLAGLARRVYF.

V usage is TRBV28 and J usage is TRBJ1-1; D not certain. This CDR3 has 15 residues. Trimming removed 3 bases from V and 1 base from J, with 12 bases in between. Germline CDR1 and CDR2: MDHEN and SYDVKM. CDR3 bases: TGTGCCAGCAGTTTTGGATACACTAGGAACACTGAAGCTTTCTTT. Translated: CASSFGYTRNTEAFF. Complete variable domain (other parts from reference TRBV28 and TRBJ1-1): DVKVTQSSRYLVKRTGEKVFLECVQDMDHENMFWYRQDPGLGLRLIYFSYDVKMKEKGDIPEGYSVSREKKERFSLILESASTNQTSMYLCASSFGYTRNTEAFFGQGTRLTVV.

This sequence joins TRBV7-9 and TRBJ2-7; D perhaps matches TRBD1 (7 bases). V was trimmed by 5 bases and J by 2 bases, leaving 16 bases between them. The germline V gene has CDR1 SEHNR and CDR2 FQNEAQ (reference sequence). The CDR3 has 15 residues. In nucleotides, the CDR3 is TGTGCCAGCAGCCGGGGGCACAGGGGAGCCTACGAGCAGTACTTC. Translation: CASSRGHRGAYEQYF.

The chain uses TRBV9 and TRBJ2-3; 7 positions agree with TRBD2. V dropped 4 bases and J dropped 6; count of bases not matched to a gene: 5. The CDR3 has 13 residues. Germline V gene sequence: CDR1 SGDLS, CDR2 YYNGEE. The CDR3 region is CASSPGGWDTQYF. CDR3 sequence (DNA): TGTGCCAGCAGCCCCGGGGGGTGGGATACGCAGTATTTT.

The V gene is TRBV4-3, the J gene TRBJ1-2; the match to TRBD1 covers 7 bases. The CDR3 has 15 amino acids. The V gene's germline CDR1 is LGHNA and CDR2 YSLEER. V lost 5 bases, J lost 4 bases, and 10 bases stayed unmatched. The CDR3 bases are TGCGCCAGCAGCGGCCGCCGGGACAGCTTCTATGGCTACACCTTC. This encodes CASSGRRDSFYGYTF.

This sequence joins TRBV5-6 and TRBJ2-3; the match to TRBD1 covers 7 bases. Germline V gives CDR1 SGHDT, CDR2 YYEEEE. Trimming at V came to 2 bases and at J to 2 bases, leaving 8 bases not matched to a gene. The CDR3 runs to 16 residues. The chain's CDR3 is CASSFPSTGSTDTQYF. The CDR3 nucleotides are TGTGCCAGCAGCTTCCCGTCGACAGGGTCCACAGATACGCAGTATTTT.

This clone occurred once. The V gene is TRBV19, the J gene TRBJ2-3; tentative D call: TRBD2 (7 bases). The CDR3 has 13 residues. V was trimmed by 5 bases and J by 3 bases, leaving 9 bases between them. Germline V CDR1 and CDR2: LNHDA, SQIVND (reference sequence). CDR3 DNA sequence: TGTGCCAGTAGTGAGGGGGGGACAGATACGCAGTATTTT. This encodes CASSEGGTDTQYF.

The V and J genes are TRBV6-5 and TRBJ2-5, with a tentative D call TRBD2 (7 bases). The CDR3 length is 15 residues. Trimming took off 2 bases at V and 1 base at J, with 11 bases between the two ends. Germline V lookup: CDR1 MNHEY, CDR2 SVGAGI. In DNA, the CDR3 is TGTGCCAGCAGTTACGCGGGGGCCTTCCAAGAGACCCAGTACTTC. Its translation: CASSYAGAFQETQYF.

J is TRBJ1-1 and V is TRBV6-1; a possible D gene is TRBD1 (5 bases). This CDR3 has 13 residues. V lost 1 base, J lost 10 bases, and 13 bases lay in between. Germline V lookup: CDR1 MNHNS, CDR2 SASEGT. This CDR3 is CASSEVRGLGAFF. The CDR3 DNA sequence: TGTGCCAGCAGTGAAGTACGGGGACTGGGAGCTTTCTTT.

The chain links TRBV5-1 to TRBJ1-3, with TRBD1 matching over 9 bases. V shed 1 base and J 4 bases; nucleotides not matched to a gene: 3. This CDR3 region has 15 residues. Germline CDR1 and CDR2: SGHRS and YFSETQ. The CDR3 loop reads CASSLYRGQGNTIYF. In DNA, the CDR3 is TGCGCCAGCAGCTTGTACAGGGGGCAAGGAAACACCATATATTTT.

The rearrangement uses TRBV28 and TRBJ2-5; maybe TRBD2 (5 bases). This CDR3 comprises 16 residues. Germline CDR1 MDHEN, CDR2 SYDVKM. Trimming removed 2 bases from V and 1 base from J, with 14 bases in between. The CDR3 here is CASSLDPYRGQETQYF. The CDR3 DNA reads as TGTGCCAGCAGTTTAGACCCCTACCGGGGCCAAGAGACCCAGTACTTC.

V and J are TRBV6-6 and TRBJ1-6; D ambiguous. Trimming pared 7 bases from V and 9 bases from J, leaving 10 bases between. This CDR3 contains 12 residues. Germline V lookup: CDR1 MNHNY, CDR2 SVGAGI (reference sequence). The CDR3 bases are TGTGCCAGCACCCTGGAGGGTTCACCCCTCCACTTT. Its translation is CASTLEGSPLHF.

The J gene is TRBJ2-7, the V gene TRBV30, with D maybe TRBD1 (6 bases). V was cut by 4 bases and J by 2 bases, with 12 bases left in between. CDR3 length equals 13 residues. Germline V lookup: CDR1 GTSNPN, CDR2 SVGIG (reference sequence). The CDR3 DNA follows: TGTGCCTGGACCGACGGGACACCCTACGAGCAGTACTTC. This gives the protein CAWTDGTPYEQYF.

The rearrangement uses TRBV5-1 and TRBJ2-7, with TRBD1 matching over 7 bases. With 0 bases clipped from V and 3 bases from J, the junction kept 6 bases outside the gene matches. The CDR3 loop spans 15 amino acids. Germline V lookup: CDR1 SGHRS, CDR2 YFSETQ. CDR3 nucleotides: TGCGCCAGCAGCTTGGGTATGGGACAGCTCTACGAGCAGTACTTC. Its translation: CASSLGMGQLYEQYF. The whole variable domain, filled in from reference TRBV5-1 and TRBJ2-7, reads KAGVTQTPRYLIKTRGQQVTLSCSPISGHRSVSWYQQTPGQGLQFLFEYFSETQRNKGNFPGRFSGRQFSNSRSEMNVSTLELGDSALYLCASSLGMGQLYEQYFGPGTRLTVT.

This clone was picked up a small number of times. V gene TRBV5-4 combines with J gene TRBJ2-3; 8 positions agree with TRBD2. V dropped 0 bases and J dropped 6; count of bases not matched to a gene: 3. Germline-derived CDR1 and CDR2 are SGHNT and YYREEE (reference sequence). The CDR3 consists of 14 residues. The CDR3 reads CASSLAGGRDTQYF. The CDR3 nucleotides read TGTGCCAGCAGCTTGGCGGGGGGGCGGGATACGCAGTATTTT.

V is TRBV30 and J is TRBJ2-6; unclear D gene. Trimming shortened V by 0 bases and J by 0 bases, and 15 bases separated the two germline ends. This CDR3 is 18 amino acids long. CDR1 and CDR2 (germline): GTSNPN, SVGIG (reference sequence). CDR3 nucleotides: TGTGCCTGGAGTGTGATTGCTATGTTTCGCTCTGGGGCCAACGTCCTGACTTTC. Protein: CAWSVIAMFRSGANVLTF.

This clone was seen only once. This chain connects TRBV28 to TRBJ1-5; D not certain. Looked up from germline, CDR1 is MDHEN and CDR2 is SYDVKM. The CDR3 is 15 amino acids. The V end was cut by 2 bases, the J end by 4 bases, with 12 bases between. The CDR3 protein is CASSLVGRLNQPQHF. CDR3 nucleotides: TGTGCCAGCAGTTTAGTGGGGAGGCTAAATCAGCCCCAGCATTTT.

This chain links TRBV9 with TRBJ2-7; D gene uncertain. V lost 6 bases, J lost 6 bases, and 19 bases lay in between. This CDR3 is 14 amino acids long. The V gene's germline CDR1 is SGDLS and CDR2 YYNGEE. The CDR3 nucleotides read TGTGCCAGCACCCCGAACCACGAGGCCCTCGAGCAGTACTTC. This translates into CASTPNHEALEQYF.

The chain's CDR3 is CASSHRSAGGLYHEQYF. The CDR3 DNA follows: TGTGCCAGCAGCCACAGATCTGCGGGGGGGCTTTACCACGAGCAGTACTTC. The gene calls are TRBV7-2 and TRBJ2-7; 9 bases fit TRBD2. The CDR3 is 17 residues long. Germline V gene data show CDR1 as SGHTA and CDR2 as FQGNSA. J gave up 5 bases and V 5 bases, and 16 bases lay outside the gene matches.

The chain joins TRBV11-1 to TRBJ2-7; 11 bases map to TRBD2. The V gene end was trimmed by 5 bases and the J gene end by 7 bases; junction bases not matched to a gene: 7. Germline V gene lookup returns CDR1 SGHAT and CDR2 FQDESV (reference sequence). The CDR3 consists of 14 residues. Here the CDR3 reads CASSPGGLAEEQYF. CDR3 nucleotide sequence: TGTGCCAGCAGCCCCGGGGGACTAGCGGAGGAGCAGTACTTC.

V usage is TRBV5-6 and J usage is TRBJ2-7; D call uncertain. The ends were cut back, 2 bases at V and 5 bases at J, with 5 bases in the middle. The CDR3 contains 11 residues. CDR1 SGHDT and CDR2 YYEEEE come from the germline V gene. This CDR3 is CASSLFNEQYF. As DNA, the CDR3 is TGTGCCAGCAGCTTATTCAACGAGCAGTACTTC. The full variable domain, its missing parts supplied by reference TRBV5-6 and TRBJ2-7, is DAGVTQSPTHLIKTRGQQVTLRCSPKSGHDTVSWYQQALGQGPQFIFQYYEEEERQRGNFPDRFSGHQFPNYSSELNVNALLLGDSALYLCASSLFNEQYFGPGTRLTVT.

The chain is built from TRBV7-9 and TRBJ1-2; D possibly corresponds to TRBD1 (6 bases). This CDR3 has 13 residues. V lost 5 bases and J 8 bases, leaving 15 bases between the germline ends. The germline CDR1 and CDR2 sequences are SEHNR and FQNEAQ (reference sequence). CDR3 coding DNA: TGTGCCAGCAGCGAGGACAGTTATATAGGCTACACCTTC. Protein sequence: CASSEDSYIGYTF.